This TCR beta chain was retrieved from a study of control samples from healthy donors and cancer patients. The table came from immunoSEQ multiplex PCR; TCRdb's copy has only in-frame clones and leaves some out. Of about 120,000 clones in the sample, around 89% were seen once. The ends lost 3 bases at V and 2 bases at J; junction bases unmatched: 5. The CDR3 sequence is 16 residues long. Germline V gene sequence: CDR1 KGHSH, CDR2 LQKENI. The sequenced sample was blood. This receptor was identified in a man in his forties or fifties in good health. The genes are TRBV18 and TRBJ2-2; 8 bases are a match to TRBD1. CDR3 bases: TGTGCCAGCTCACCTGGACAGGGTTCTAACACCGGGGAGCTGTTTTTT. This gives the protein CASSPGQGSNTGELFF.